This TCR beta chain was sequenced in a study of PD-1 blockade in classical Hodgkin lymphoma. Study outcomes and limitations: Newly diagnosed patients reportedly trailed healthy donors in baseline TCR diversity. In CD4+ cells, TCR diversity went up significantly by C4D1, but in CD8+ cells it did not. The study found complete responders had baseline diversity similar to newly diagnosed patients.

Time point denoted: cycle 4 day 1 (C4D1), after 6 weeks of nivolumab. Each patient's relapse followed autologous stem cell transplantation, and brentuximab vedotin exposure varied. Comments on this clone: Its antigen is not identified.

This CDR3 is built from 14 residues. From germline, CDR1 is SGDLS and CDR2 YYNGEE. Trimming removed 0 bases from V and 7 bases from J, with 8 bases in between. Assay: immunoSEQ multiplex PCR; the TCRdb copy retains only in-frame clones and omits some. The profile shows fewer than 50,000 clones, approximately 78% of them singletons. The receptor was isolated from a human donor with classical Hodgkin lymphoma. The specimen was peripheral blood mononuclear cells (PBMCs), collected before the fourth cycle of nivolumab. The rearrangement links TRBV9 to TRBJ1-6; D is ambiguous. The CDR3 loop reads CASSVGRGNSPLHF. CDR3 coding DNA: TGTGCCAGCAGCGTAGGCAGAGGGAATTCACCCCTCCACTTT.